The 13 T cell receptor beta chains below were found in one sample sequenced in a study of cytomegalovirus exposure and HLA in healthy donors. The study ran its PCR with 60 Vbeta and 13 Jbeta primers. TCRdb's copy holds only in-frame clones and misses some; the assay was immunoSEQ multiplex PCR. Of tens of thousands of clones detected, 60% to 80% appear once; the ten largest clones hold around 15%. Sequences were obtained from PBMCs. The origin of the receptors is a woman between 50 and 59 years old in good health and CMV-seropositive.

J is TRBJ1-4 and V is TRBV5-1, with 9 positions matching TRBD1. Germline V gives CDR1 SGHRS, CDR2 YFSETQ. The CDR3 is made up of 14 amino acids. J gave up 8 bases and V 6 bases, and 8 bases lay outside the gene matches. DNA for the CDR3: TGCGCCAGCAAAGGCGGGACAGGGAGGGAAAAACTGTTTTTT. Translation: CASKGGTGREKLFF.

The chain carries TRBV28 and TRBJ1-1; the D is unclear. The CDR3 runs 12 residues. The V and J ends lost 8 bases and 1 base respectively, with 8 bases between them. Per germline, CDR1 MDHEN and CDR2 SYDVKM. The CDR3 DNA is TGTGCCAGCGATGGGCCGAACACTGAAGCTTTCTTT. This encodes CASDGPNTEAFF.

The CDR3 DNA reads as TGTGCCAGCAGTTACGGAGGGAGGTATGGCTACACCTTC. Translated, it gives CASSYGGRYGYTF. The chain combines TRBV6-5 with TRBJ1-2, with D unresolved. The CDR3 extends over 13 amino acids. V was clipped by 2 bases and J by 5 bases, with 9 bases between them. The V gene's germline CDR1 is MNHEY and CDR2 SVGAGI.

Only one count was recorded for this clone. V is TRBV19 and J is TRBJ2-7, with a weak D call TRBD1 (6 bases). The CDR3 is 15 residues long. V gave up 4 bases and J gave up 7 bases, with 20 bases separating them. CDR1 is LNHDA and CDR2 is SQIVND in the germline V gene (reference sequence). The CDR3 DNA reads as TGTGCCAGTAGTAACACCCGGGTGGCTCAGGGGGAGCAGTACTTC. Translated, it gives CASSNTRVAQGEQYF.

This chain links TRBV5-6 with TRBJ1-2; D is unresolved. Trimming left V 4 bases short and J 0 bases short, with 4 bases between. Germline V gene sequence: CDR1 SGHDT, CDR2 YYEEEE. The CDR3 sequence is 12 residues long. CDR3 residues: CASSIANYGYTF. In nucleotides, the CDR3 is TGTGCCAGCAGCATAGCTAACTATGGCTACACCTTC.

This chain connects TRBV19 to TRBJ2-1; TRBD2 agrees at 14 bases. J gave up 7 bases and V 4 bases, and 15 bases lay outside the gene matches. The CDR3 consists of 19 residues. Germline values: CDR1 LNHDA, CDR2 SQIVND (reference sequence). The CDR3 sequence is CASSKLGTSGSWPRNEQFF. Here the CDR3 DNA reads TGTGCCAGTAGTAAGTTAGGGACTAGCGGGAGTTGGCCCCGGAATGAGCAGTTCTTC. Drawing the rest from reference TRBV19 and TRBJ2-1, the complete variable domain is DGGITQSPKYLFRKEGQNVTLSCEQNLNHDAMYWYRQDPGQGLRLIYYSQIVNDFQKGDIAEGYSVSREKKESFPLTVTSAQKNPTAFYLCASSKLGTSGSWPRNEQFFGPGTRLTVL.

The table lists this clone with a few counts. CDR3 protein: CASNPDRGRSGYTF. CDR3 nucleotide sequence: TGTGCCAGCAACCCGGACAGGGGACGGAGTGGCTACACCTTC. The V call is TRBV28, the J call TRBJ1-2; 9 bases align to TRBD1. The V gene's germline CDR1 is MDHEN and CDR2 SYDVKM. The J segment lost 7 bases and the V segment lost 7 bases, leaving 10 bases of the junction unmatched. The CDR3 sequence is 14 residues long.

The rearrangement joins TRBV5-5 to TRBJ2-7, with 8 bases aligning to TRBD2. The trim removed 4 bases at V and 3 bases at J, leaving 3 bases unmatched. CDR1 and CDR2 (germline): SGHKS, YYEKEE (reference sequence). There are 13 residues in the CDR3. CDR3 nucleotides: TGTGCCAGCAGCCCGGGACTAGGCTACGAGCAGTACTTC. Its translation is CASSPGLGYEQYF.

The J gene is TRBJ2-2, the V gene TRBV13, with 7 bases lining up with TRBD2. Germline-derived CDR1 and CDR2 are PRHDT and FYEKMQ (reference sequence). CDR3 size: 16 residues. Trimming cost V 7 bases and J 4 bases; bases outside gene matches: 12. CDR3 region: CASTPRAGAGTGELFF. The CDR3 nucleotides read TGTGCCAGCACCCCAAGGGCGGGAGCGGGCACCGGGGAGCTGTTTTTT.

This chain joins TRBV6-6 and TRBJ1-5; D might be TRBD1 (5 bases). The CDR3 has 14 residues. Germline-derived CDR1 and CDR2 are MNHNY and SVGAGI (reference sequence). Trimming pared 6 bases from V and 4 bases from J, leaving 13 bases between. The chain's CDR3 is CASRLTGENQPQHF. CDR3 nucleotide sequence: TGTGCCAGCAGACTTACAGGAGAGAATCAGCCCCAGCATTTT.

The CDR3 loop reads CASSQTTGAGAEAFF. CDR3 bases: TGTGCCAGCAGTCAAACGACAGGGGCGGGGGCTGAAGCTTTCTTT. This chain connects TRBV28 to TRBJ1-1; 8 bases line up with TRBD1. This CDR3 is built from 15 residues. Losses at the gene ends were 5 bases for V and 6 bases for J; bases not matched to a gene: 11. Germline V gene data show CDR1 as MDHEN and CDR2 as SYDVKM. The whole variable domain, remainder taken from reference TRBV28 and TRBJ1-1, is DVKVTQSSRYLVKRTGEKVFLECVQDMDHENMFWYRQDPGLGLRLIYFSYDVKMKEKGDIPEGYSVSREKKERFSLILESASTNQTSMYLCASSQTTGAGAEAFFGQGTRLTVV.

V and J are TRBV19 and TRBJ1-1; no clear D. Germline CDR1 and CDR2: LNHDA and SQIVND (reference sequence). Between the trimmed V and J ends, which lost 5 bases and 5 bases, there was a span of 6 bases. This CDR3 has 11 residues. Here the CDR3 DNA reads TGTGCCAGTAGTTATGCGACTGAAGCTTTCTTT. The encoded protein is CASSYATEAFF.

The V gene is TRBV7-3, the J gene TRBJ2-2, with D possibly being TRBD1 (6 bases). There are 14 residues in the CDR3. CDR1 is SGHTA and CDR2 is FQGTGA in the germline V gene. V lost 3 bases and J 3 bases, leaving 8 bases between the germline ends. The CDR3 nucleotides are TGTGCCAGCAGCTTCAACAGGGACACCGGGGAGCTGTTTTTT. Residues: CASSFNRDTGELFF.